This paragraph covers one TCR beta chain sequence. Using immunoSEQ multiplex PCR, the repertoire was profiled, and TCRdb retains in-frame clones only, with some absent. The sample lists roughly 120,000 clones; 70% to 90% were seen once. This sample stems from a study of T cell responses to AZD1222 COVID-19 vaccine. Trimming shortened V by 5 bases and J by 8 bases, and 15 bases separated the two germline ends. Germline CDR1 and CDR2: SGHTA and FQGNSA. The CDR3 is 13 residues long. The sequencing here drew on peripheral blood, taken on day 0 of AZD1222 vaccination. The chain couples TRBV7-2 to TRBJ1-2, with TRBD1 as a possible D gene (6 bases). This TCR derives from an adult in good health. The DNA of the CDR3 is TGTGCCAGCAGCCCACCCCAGGGGAACGGCTACACCTTC. Protein: CASSPPQGNGYTF.